Given below is one T cell receptor (beta chain) in context. This sample was taken from a study of PD-L1 blockade in urothelial cancer. Overall study: About 90% of the 29 patients were males with bladder-origin urothelial cancer.

V gave up 0 bases and J gave up 3 bases, with 13 bases separating them. The CDR3 covers 15 residues. Germline CDR1 is SGHRS and CDR2 is YFSETQ. Repertoires were generated with immunoSEQ multiplex PCR, while TCRdb's copy carries only in-frame clones and drops some. Seen here are tens of thousands of clones, 85% to 90% observed once, and the top ten hold 4.5%. Specified time point: pretreatment peripheral blood. The TCR comes from a man aged 65-85 years with urothelial cancer. V usage is TRBV5-1 and J usage is TRBJ2-7; TRBD2 might be the D (6 bases). The sequencing here drew on PBMCs, taken around atezolizumab (anti-PD-L1) treatment. The CDR3 here is CASSLALGGRYEQYF. CDR3 DNA sequence: TGCGCCAGCAGCTTGGCCTTGGGAGGCCGCTACGAGCAGTACTTC.